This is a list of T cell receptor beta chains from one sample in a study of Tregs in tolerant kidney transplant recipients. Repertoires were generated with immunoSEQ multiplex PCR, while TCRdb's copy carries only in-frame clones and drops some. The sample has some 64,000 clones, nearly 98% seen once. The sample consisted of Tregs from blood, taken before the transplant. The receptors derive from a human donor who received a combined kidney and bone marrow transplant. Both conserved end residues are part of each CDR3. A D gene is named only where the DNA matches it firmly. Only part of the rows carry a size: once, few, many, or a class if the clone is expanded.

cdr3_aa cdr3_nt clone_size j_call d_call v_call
CASSPKWGEDQPQHF TGTGCCAGCAGCCCTAAATGGGGAGAGGATCAGCCCCAGCATTTT NA TRBJ1-5 NA TRBV5-5
CAWSAWTGGYSGANVLTF TGTGCCTGGAGTGCCTGGACAGGGGGTTACTCTGGGGCCAACGTCCTGACTTTC NA TRBJ2-6 TRBD1 TRBV30
CASSERLAAGDTQYF TGTGCCAGCAGTGAAAGGCTAGCGGCTGGAGATACGCAGTATTTT NA TRBJ2-3 TRBD2 TRBV6-1
CASSTGTGGDQPQHF TGCGCCAGCAGCACCGGGACAGGGGGCGATCAGCCCCAGCATTTT NA TRBJ1-5 TRBD1 TRBV5-1
CASSPLYRSGKLFF TGTGCCAGCTCACCTCTATACAGGAGTGGAAAACTGTTTTTT NA TRBJ1-4 NA TRBV18
CASSQTSGSTGELFF TGTGCCAGCAGCCAGACTAGCGGGAGCACCGGGGAGCTGTTTTTT NA TRBJ2-2 TRBD2 TRBV7-3
CASSQDSTANTGELFF TGCGCCAGCAGCCAAGATTCAACAGCGAACACCGGGGAGCTGTTTTTT NA TRBJ2-2 NA TRBV4-3
CASTDRPAASEAFF TGCGCCAGCACCGACAGGCCAGCGGCCTCCGAAGCTTTCTTT NA TRBJ1-1 NA TRBV5-1
CASSLGDRADGYTF TGCGCCAGCAGCTTGGGGGACAGGGCGGATGGCTACACCTTC NA TRBJ1-2 TRBD1 TRBV5-1
CSVEGGDNEQFF TGCAGCGTTGAAGGGGGCGACAATGAGCAGTTCTTC NA TRBJ2-1 NA TRBV29-1
CASSSLAGVATGELFF TGTGCCAGCAGCTCCTTAGCGGGAGTCGCCACCGGGGAGCTGTTTTTT NA TRBJ2-2 TRBD2 TRBV7-9
CASSLAGTAQETQYF TGTGCCAGCAGCTTAGCAGGGACAGCCCAAGAGACCCAGTACTTC NA TRBJ2-5 TRBD1 TRBV7-8
CASSYRGGALDTQYF TGTGCCAGCAGTTACCGCGGCGGGGCACTAGATACGCAGTATTTT NA TRBJ2-3 NA TRBV6-5
CASRGRPINEKLFF TGTGCCAGCAGGGGCAGGCCTATTAATGAAAAACTGTTTTTT NA TRBJ1-4 NA TRBV2
CASSPTSGRYEQYF TGTGCCAGCAGCCCGACTAGCGGGAGGTACGAGCAGTACTTC NA TRBJ2-7 TRBD2 TRBV7-2
CAISVDRTNGYTF TGTGCCATCAGTGTCGACAGGACCAATGGCTACACCTTC NA TRBJ1-2 NA TRBV10-3
CASSLVRGEQYF TGTGCCAGCAGCTTAGTACGGGGCGAGCAGTACTTC NA TRBJ2-7 NA TRBV7-2
CASRTSGTIDTQYF TGTGCCAGCAGAACTAGCGGGACTATAGATACGCAGTATTTT NA TRBJ2-3 TRBD2 TRBV7-9
CASSTVPMSENNEQFF TGCGCCAGCAGCACTGTGCCTATGTCGGAGAACAATGAGCAGTTCTTC NA TRBJ2-1 NA TRBV4-3
CSVLQGATEAFF TGCAGCGTTCTTCAGGGGGCCACTGAAGCTTTCTTT NA TRBJ1-1 TRBD1 TRBV29-1
CASSLGRGLRGTDTQYF TGTGCCAGCAGCTTAGGGCGGGGTTTACGGGGCACAGATACGCAGTATTTT once TRBJ2-3 NA TRBV5-4
CASTRDTVLYSNQPQHF TGTGCCAGCACCAGGGACACTGTACTATATAGCAATCAGCCCCAGCATTTT NA TRBJ1-5 NA TRBV28
CASSLAGTATYNEQFF TGTGCCAGCTCACTCGCCGGGACAGCAACCTACAATGAGCAGTTCTTC NA TRBJ2-1 TRBD1 TRBV18
CASSQVAEPREGGYTF TGTGCCAGCAGCCAAGTAGCCGAGCCAAGGGAGGGTGGCTACACCTTC NA TRBJ1-2 NA TRBV4-2
CASGPPYEQYF TGTGCCAGCGGGCCCCCCTACGAGCAGTACTTC NA TRBJ2-7 NA TRBV9
CASSIRRDSGANVLTF TGTGCCAGTAGTATTCGACGGGACTCTGGGGCCAACGTCCTGACTTTC NA TRBJ2-6 NA TRBV19
CASTLLAGGIDTQYF TGTGCCAGCACCCTCCTAGCGGGGGGGATAGATACGCAGTATTTT NA TRBJ2-3 TRBD2 TRBV2
CASSLSYPGSGDGYTF TGCGCCAGCAGCTTGAGTTATCCGGGGAGCGGCGATGGCTACACCTTC NA TRBJ1-2 NA TRBV5-1
CASSLVGDSNSPLHF TGCGCCAGCAGCTTGGTGGGGGACAGCAATTCACCCCTCCACTTT NA TRBJ1-6 TRBD1 TRBV5-1
CASSQLRPGQGQTQYF TGCGCCAGCAGCCAACTTAGGCCCGGACAGGGGCAGACCCAGTACTTC NA TRBJ2-5 TRBD1 TRBV4-3
CASRGTSGAYEQYF TGTGCCAGCAGAGGGACTAGCGGGGCCTACGAGCAGTACTTC NA TRBJ2-7 TRBD2 TRBV2
CASSLYSGEGSLHF TGCGCCAGCAGCCTATATTCAGGGGAGGGATCCCTCCACTTT once TRBJ1-6 NA TRBV4-1
CSGAPSDTQYF TGCAGTGGGGCGCCGTCAGATACGCAGTATTTT NA TRBJ2-3 NA TRBV20-1
CASSGGQGGDYGYTF TGTGCCAGCAGCGGAGGGCAGGGAGGCGACTATGGCTACACCTTC NA TRBJ1-2 NA TRBV2
CASSLGASGGSLRFF TGTGCCAGCAGCTTAGGGGCTAGCGGGGGCTCCCTGCGGTTCTTC NA TRBJ2-1 TRBD2 TRBV7-2
CASIRTSGSYEQYF TGTGCCAGCATCAGGACTAGCGGGAGCTACGAGCAGTACTTC NA TRBJ2-7 TRBD2 TRBV6-1
CASSVGGTGGSYNSPLHF TGTGCCAGCAGTGTCGGTGGTACAGGGGGCTCCTATAATTCACCCCTCCACTTT NA TRBJ1-6 TRBD1 TRBV6-1
CASSSQGVTGELFF TGTGCCAGCAGTTCACAGGGGGTCACCGGGGAGCTGTTTTTT NA TRBJ2-2 TRBD1 TRBV6-5
CASSGTALNTEAFF TGTGCCAGCAGCGGGACAGCATTGAACACTGAAGCTTTCTTT NA TRBJ1-1 TRBD1 TRBV13
CASSLGIGYNSPLHF TGTGCCAGCAGCCTCGGGATTGGCTATAATTCACCCCTCCACTTT once TRBJ1-6 NA TRBV7-3